This passage covers 6 T cell receptor beta chains from one sample sequenced in a study of blood T cell repertoires in COVID-19. Using immunoSEQ multiplex PCR, the repertoire was profiled, and TCRdb retains in-frame clones only, with some absent. The table records 100,000 to 150,000 clones, about 86% of them present only once. The sequenced sample consisted of peripheral blood. Receptors were obtained from a man aged 80 or over with active or convalescent COVID-19.

The rearrangement links TRBV19 to TRBJ1-6; tentatively, D is TRBD1 (6 bases). From germline, CDR1 is LNHDA and CDR2 SQIVND (reference sequence). The CDR3 contains 15 residues. The V end was cut by 7 bases, the J end by 4 bases, with 14 bases between. The CDR3 loop is CASTQQGSYNSPLHF. The CDR3, as DNA: TGTGCCAGTACTCAACAGGGCAGTTATAATTCACCCCTCCACTTT.

V usage is TRBV19 and J usage is TRBJ2-3; 9 positions match TRBD2. There are 12 residues in the CDR3. V shed 9 bases, J shed 11 bases, and the junction held 9 bases outside the gene matches. Germline CDR1 LNHDA, CDR2 SQIVND (reference sequence). This chain's CDR3 is CASPSAGGLQYF. CDR3 bases: TGTGCCAGCCCGTCGGCGGGGGGGTTGCAGTATTTT.

This chain uses TRBV7-2 with TRBJ2-7; tentatively, D is TRBD2 (6 bases). V lost 2 bases and J 4 bases, leaving 12 bases between the germline ends. CDR3 size: 14 residues. Per germline, CDR1 SGHTA and CDR2 FQGNSA. The CDR3 loop reads CASSLMAGFYEQYF. The CDR3 DNA follows: TGTGCCAGCAGCTTAATGGCGGGGTTTTACGAGCAGTACTTC.

V is TRBV7-9 and J is TRBJ2-3; tentatively, D is TRBD2 (6 bases). This CDR3 contains 14 residues. Germline V lookup: CDR1 SEHNR, CDR2 FQNEAQ (reference sequence). V shed 4 bases and J shed 2 bases, with 10 bases lying between them. In DNA form, the CDR3 reads TGTGCCAGCAGCTCGGGGGAGCCCACAGATACGCAGTATTTT. Encoded protein: CASSSGEPTDTQYF.

This chain connects TRBV27 to TRBJ2-7, with 12 bases identical to TRBD2. CDR1 is MNHEY and CDR2 is SMNVEV in the germline V gene (reference sequence). Trimming at V came to 6 bases and at J to 3 bases, leaving 9 bases not matched to a gene. The CDR3 sequence is 16 residues long. CDR3 amino acids: CASRATGTSGYYEQYF. The CDR3 nucleotides are TGTGCCAGCAGAGCCACCGGGACTAGCGGGTACTACGAGCAGTACTTC.

The chain links TRBV20-1 to TRBJ1-2; D is ambiguous. V was shortened by 4 bases and J by 1 base, with 10 bases between the two germline ends. Looked up from germline, CDR1 is DFQATT and CDR2 is SNEGSKA (reference sequence). The CDR3 runs to 13 residues. The CDR3, as DNA: TGCAGTGCTACTGACGGCGGTAACTATGGCTACACCTTC. Translation gives CSATDGGNYGYTF.